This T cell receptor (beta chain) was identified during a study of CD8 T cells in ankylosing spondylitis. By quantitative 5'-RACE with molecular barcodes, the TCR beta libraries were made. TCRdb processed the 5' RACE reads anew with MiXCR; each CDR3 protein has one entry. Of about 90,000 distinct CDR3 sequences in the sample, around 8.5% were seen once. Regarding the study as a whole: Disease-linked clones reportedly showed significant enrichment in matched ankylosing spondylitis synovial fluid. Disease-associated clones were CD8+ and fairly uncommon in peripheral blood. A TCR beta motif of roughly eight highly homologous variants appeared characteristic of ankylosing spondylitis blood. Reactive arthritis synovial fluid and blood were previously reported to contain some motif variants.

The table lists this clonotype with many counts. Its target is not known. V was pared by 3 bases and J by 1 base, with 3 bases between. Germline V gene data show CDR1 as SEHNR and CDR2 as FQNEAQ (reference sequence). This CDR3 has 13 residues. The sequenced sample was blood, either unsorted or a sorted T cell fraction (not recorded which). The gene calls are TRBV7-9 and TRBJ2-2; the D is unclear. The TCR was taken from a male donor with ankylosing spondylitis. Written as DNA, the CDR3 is TGTGCCAGCAGCTTGATGAACACCGGGGAGCTGTTTTTT. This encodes CASSLMNTGELFF.